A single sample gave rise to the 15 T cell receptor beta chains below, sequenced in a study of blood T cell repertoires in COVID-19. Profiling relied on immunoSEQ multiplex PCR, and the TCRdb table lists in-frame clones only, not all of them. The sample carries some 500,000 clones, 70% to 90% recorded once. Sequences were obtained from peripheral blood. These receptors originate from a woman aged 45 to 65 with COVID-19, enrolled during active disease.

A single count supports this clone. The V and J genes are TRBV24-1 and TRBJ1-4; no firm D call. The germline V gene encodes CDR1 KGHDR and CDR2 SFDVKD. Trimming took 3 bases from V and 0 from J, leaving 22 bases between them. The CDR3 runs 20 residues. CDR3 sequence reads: CATSDQRRDLKVATNEKLFF. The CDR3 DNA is TGTGCCACCAGTGATCAGAGGAGGGATCTAAAAGTTGCAACTAATGAAAAACTGTTTTTT.

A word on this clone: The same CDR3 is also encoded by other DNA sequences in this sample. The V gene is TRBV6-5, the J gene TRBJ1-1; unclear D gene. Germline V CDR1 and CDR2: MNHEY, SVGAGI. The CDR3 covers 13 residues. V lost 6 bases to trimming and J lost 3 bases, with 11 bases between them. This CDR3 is CASSSGSDTEAFF. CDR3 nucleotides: TGTGCCAGCAGCTCGGGTAGTGACACTGAAGCTTTCTTT.

CDR3 nucleotides: TGTGCCAGCAGGAGCCCTCATTTGGGGGGAGCCGGAGATACGCAGTATTTT. Translated, it gives CASRSPHLGGAGDTQYF. This chain joins TRBV28 and TRBJ2-3, with D perhaps matching TRBD2 (6 bases). There are 17 residues in the CDR3. Germline CDR1 is MDHEN and CDR2 is SYDVKM. Trimming removed 6 bases from V and 5 bases from J, with 24 bases in between.

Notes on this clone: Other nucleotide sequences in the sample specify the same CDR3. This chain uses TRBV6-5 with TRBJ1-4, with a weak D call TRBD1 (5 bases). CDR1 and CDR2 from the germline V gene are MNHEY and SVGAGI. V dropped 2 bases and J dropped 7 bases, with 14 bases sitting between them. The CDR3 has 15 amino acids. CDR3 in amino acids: CASSYGTGEAEKLFF. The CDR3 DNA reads TGTGCCAGCAGTTACGGGACGGGGGAAGCTGAAAAACTGTTTTTT.

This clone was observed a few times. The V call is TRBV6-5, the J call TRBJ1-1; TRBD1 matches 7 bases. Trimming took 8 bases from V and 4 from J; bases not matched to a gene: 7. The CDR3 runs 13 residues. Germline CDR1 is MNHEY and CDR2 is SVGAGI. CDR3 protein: CASSDRVSTEAFF. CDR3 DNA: TGTGCCAGCTCAGACAGGGTTAGCACTGAAGCTTTCTTT.

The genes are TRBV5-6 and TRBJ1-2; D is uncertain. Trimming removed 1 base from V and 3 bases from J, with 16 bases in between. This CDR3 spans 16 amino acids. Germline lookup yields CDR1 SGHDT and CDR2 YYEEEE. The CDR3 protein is CASSLWYSLSDYGYTF. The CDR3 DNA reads TGTGCCAGCAGCTTGTGGTACAGCCTGTCGGACTATGGCTACACCTTC.

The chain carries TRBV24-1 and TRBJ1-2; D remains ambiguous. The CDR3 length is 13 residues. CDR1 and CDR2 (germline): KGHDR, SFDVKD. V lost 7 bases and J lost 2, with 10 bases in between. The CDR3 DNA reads TGTGCCACCAGCACGACGGGGAACTATGGCTACACCTTC. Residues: CATSTTGNYGYTF.

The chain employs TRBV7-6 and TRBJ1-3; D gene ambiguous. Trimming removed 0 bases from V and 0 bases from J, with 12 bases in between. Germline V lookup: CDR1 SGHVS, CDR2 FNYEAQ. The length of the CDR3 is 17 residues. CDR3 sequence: CASSLAGLGYSGNTIYF. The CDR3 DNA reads TGTGCCAGCAGCTTAGCAGGTCTGGGCTACTCTGGAAACACCATATATTTT.

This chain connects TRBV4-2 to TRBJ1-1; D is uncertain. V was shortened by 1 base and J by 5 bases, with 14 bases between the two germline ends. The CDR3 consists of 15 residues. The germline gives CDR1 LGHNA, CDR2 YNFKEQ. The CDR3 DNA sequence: TGTGCCAGCAGCCAAGTGTTCCCGGCGGGAACTGAAGCTTTCTTT. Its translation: CASSQVFPAGTEAFF.

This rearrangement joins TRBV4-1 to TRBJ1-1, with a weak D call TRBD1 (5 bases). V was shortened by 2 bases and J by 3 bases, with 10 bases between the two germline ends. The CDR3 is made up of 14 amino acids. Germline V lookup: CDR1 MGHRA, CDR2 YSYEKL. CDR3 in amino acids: CASSQRGGYTEAFF. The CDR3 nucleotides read TGCGCCAGCAGCCAAAGGGGTGGGTACACTGAAGCTTTCTTT.

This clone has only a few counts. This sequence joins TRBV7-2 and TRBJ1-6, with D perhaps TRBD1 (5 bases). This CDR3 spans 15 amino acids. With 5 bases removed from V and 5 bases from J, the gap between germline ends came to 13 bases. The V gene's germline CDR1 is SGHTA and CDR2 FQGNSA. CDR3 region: CASSPAGYNNSPLHF. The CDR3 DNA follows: TGTGCCAGCAGCCCAGCAGGGTATAATAATTCACCCCTCCACTTT. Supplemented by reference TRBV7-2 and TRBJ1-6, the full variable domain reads GAGVSQSPSNKVTEKGKDVELRCDPISGHTALYWYRQSLGQGLEFLIYFQGNSAPDKSGLPSDRFSAERTGGSVSTLTIQRTQQEDSAVYLCASSPAGYNNSPLHFGNGTRLTVT.

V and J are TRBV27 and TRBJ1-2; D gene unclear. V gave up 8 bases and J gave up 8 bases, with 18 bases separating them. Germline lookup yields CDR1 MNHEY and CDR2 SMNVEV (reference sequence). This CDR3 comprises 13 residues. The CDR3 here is CASGNREGRGYTF. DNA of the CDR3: TGTGCCAGCGGTAATCGTGAAGGGAGGGGCTACACCTTC.

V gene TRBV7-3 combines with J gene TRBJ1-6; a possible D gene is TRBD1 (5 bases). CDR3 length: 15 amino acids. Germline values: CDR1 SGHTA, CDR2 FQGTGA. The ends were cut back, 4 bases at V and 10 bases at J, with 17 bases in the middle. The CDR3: CASSSSPGGGSPLHF. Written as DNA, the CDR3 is TGTGCCAGCAGCTCTAGCCCAGGCGGGGGATCACCCCTCCACTTT.

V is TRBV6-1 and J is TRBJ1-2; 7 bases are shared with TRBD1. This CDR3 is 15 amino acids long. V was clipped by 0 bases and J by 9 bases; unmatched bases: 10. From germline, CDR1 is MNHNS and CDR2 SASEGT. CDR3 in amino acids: CASSEAGQGGKSYTF. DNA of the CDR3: TGTGCCAGCAGTGAAGCGGGTCAGGGGGGAAAGAGCTACACCTTC.

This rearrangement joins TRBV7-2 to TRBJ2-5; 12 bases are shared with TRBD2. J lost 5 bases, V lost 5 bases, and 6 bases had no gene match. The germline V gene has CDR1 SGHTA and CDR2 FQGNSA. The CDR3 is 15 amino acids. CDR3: CASSHLAGGSETQYF. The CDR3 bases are TGTGCCAGCAGCCACCTAGCGGGGGGGTCGGAGACCCAGTACTTC.